The 24 T cell receptor beta chains below all came from one sample that was sequenced in a study of Graves' ophthalmopathy and Graves' hyperthyroidism. From RNA, the CDR3 regions of TCR beta chains were amplified and sequenced. HTBI primers were used in a first-round RT-PCR, which preceded a second-round multiplex PCR. One entry per CDR3 protein results from TCRdb running MiXCR on the multiplex PCR reads. The sample holds 660,000 or so distinct CDR3 sequences, roughly 39% seen once. Source material: peripheral blood. Receptors originate from an adult man with Graves' ophthalmopathy.

This clonotype came up many times. The chain employs TRBV5-1 and TRBJ1-4; perhaps TRBD1 as D (6 bases). The CDR3 extends over 16 amino acids. Trimming took 0 bases from V and 0 from J, leaving 9 bases between them. Germline CDR1 and CDR2: SGHRS and YFSETQ. The CDR3 here is CASSLGTVATNEKLFF. The CDR3, as DNA: TGCGCCAGCAGCTTGGGGACAGTAGCAACTAATGAAAAACTGTTTTTT. Full variable domain (missing parts from reference TRBV5-1 and TRBJ1-4): KAGVTQTPRYLIKTRGQQVTLSCSPISGHRSVSWYQQTPGQGLQFLFEYFSETQRNKGNFPGRFSGRQFSNSRSEMNVSTLELGDSALYLCASSLGTVATNEKLFFGSGTQLSVL.

The rearrangement joins TRBV5-1 to TRBJ1-4, with D possibly being TRBD1 (5 bases). Germline CDR1 reads SGHRS; CDR2 reads YFSETQ. CDR3 length: 14 residues. Trimming removed 0 bases at V and 7 bases at J, with 10 bases between. This chain's CDR3 is CASSLGGTAEKLFF. CDR3 in DNA: TGCGCCAGCAGCTTGGGAGGGACGGCTGAAAAACTGTTTTTT.

The J gene is TRBJ2-6, the V gene TRBV15; D is unclear. Trimming took 3 bases from V and 2 from J, leaving 5 bases between them. This CDR3 has 14 amino acids. CDR1 and CDR2 (germline): LNHNV, YYDKDF (reference sequence). In DNA form, the CDR3 reads TGTGCCACCAGCAGGATACCTGGGGCCAACGTCCTGACTTTC. As protein: CATSRIPGANVLTF.

The chain uses TRBV25-1 and TRBJ1-4; TRBD1 aligns across 7 bases. The CDR3 consists of 14 residues. Germline V gene sequence: CDR1 MGHDK, CDR2 SYGVNS. J was trimmed by 7 bases and V by 8 bases; bases with no gene match: 10. The CDR3 DNA is TGTGCCAGCGTTATCCTCACAGGGGTTGAAAAACTGTTTTTT. This codes for CASVILTGVEKLFF.

This clonotype was detected many times. The chain carries TRBV20-1 and TRBJ2-5, with 9 nucleotides matching TRBD2. The V gene end was trimmed by 2 bases and the J gene end by 9 bases; junction bases not matched to a gene: 13. Germline V gives CDR1 DFQATT, CDR2 SNEGSKA (reference sequence). CDR3 length: 15 amino acids. Written as DNA, the CDR3 is TGCAGTGCTAGACATTTCCTAGCGGGGTGGGGGGCCCAGTACTTC. It yields the protein CSARHFLAGWGAQYF.

This clonotype was counted only a few times. This rearrangement joins TRBV9 to TRBJ2-7, with D perhaps TRBD1 or TRBD2 (6 bases each). CDR3 size: 16 residues. V lost 4 bases and J 6 bases, leaving 23 bases between the germline ends. CDR1 and CDR2 from the germline V gene are SGDLS and YYNGEE. The CDR3 DNA sequence: TGTGCCAGCAGCCGTACAATTGGGGGGCCAAATTCCGAGCAGTACTTC. This gives the protein CASSRTIGGPNSEQYF.

The chain is built from TRBV20-1 and TRBJ2-3; D unresolved. Trimming pared 6 bases from V and 1 base from J, leaving 14 bases between. The length of the CDR3 is 14 residues. In germline, CDR1 is DFQATT, CDR2 SNEGSKA (reference sequence). CDR3 protein: CSAIGPSGTDTQYF. The CDR3 nucleotides read TGCAGTGCGATCGGGCCTAGTGGCACAGATACGCAGTATTTT.

This clonotype was counted at least ten times. The chain has TRBV7-9 and TRBJ2-7; the match to TRBD2 covers 11 bases. From germline, CDR1 is SEHNR and CDR2 FQNEAQ (reference sequence). The CDR3 covers 17 residues. V gave up 1 base and J gave up 2 bases; unmatched junction bases: 7. In DNA, the CDR3 is TGTGCCAGCAGCTTAGGCCTAGCGGGGGGCTCTGCCTACGAGCAGTACTTC. This encodes CASSLGLAGGSAYEQYF.

The CDR3 bases are TGTGCCTGGACTCCTCCGGACAACTACGAGCAGTACTTC. Its protein is CAWTPPDNYEQYF. This rearrangement joins TRBV5-6 to TRBJ2-7; D possibly uses TRBD1 or TRBD2 (5 bases each). V was pared by 10 bases and J by 3 bases, with 17 bases between. The CDR3 is made up of 13 amino acids. From germline, CDR1 is SGHDT and CDR2 YYEEEE.

The chain joins TRBV10-3 to TRBJ1-5; D call uncertain. The CDR3 is 11 residues long. CDR1 ENHRY and CDR2 SYGVKD come from the germline V gene. The germline V and J ends were trimmed by 4 bases and 14 bases, with 12 bases remaining between them. CDR3 protein: CAISASMAEHF. DNA for the CDR3: TGTGCCATCAGTGCTAGCATGGCCGAGCATTTT.

The chain employs TRBV6-4 and TRBJ2-6; D is unclear. CDR3 length: 13 amino acids. CDR1 is MRHNA and CDR2 is SNTAGT in the germline V gene. V dropped 10 bases and J dropped 0 bases, with 7 bases sitting between them. The CDR3 DNA sequence: TGTGCCACCTCGGCCTCTGGGGCCAACGTCCTGACTTTC. Translated: CATSASGANVLTF.

This chain links TRBV2 with TRBJ1-2; 10 bases align to TRBD1. The germline CDR1 and CDR2 sequences are SNHLY and FYNNEI. The CDR3 extends over 15 amino acids. Trimming at V came to 6 bases and at J to 8 bases, leaving 12 bases not matched to a gene. The CDR3 sequence: CASSTPLGTGDGYTF. CDR3 DNA sequence: TGTGCCAGCAGCACGCCTCTCGGGACAGGGGACGGCTACACCTTC.

This clonotype was observed a handful of times. V gene TRBV12-5 combines with J gene TRBJ2-7, with 8 nucleotides matching TRBD2. The CDR3 extends over 14 amino acids. The trim removed 3 bases at V and 3 bases at J, leaving 4 bases unmatched. CDR1 LGHNT and CDR2 FRNRAP come from the germline V gene. The DNA for the CDR3 is TGTGCTAGTGGTTTAACCGGGACTAGCTACGAGCAGTACTTC. Amino acid sequence: CASGLTGTSYEQYF.

This clonotype was seen at least ten times. This chain joins TRBV7-9 and TRBJ2-2; D is possibly TRBD1 (5 bases). The CDR3 spans 16 residues. Germline CDR1 SEHNR, CDR2 FQNEAQ (reference sequence). Trimming removed 1 base at V and 1 base at J, with 10 bases between. The CDR3 spells CASSLVFGQNTGELFF. The CDR3 DNA reads TGTGCCAGCAGCTTAGTGTTCGGACAGAACACCGGGGAGCTGTTTTTT.

Turning to this clonotype: Germline is not matched at one junction end, which may reflect a read error. The rearrangement joins TRBV11-1 to TRBJ2-6, with a tentative D call TRBD1 (6 bases). The germline CDR1 and CDR2 sequences are SGHAT and FQDESV (reference sequence). The CDR3 has 18 amino acids. CDR3 sequence (DNA): TGTGCCAGCAGCTCCCCAGGACAGATCTACTCTGGGGCCAACGTCCTGATTTTC. This translates into CASSSPGQIYSGANVLIF. Complete variable domain (other parts from reference TRBV11-1 and TRBJ2-6): EAEVAQSPRYKITEKSQAVAFWCDPISGHATLYWYRQILGQGPELLVQFQDESVVDDSQLPKDRFSAERLKGVDSTLKIQPAELGDSAMYLCASSSPGQIYSGANVLIFGAGSRLTVL.

The chain couples TRBV29-1 to TRBJ1-3; 7 bases align to TRBD1. The CDR3 has 16 residues. J was trimmed by 0 bases and V by 4 bases; bases with no gene match: 9. Germline V CDR1 and CDR2: SQVTM, ANQGSEA. CDR3: CSVVGTASSSGNTIYF. The CDR3 region has the DNA TGCAGCGTTGTGGGGACAGCGTCTTCCTCTGGAAACACCATATATTTT.

This clonotype was seen a few times. This chain connects TRBV6-5 to TRBJ1-1, with D perhaps matching TRBD1 (6 bases). V was trimmed by 2 bases and J by 1 base, leaving 11 bases between them. The CDR3 spans 15 residues. From germline, CDR1 is MNHEY and CDR2 SVGAGI. CDR3 in amino acids: CASSYAWTANTEAFF. CDR3 nucleotide sequence: TGTGCCAGCAGTTACGCCTGGACAGCGAACACTGAAGCTTTCTTT.

The J gene is TRBJ2-5, the V gene TRBV10-3; 11 bases agree with TRBD1. V shed 4 bases and J 5 bases; nucleotides not matched to a gene: 6. The germline V gene has CDR1 ENHRY and CDR2 SYGVKD. This CDR3 has 15 residues. The CDR3 DNA reads as TGTGCCATCAGTGGTGGGGGACAGGGGGGGGAGACCCAGTACTTC. It is translated as CAISGGGQGGETQYF.

V and J are TRBV25-1 and TRBJ1-4; no definite D call. The length of the CDR3 is 14 residues. The germline CDR1 and CDR2 sequences are MGHDK and SYGVNS. With 3 bases removed from V and 8 bases from J, the gap between germline ends came to 13 bases. CDR3 in amino acids: CASSDPPTTEKLFF. The CDR3 bases are TGTGCCAGCAGTGACCCTCCGACGACGGAAAAACTGTTTTTT.

V is TRBV6-6 and J is TRBJ1-4; D is unclear. CDR3 length equals 15 residues. V lost 6 bases, J lost 8 bases, and 19 bases lay in between. The germline V gene encodes CDR1 MNHNY and CDR2 SVGAGI (reference sequence). CDR3 amino acids: CASRKLAGGEEKLFF. CDR3 bases: TGTGCCAGCAGAAAATTAGCGGGCGGGGAGGAAAAACTGTTTTTT.

This chain links TRBV24-1 with TRBJ2-1; 8 positions agree with TRBD2. V trimming: 6 bases; J trimming: 7 bases; junction bases outside the gene matches: 7. The germline CDR1 and CDR2 sequences are KGHDR and SFDVKD. The CDR3 runs to 14 residues. The CDR3 here is CATSYPAGVNEQFF. The CDR3 DNA reads TGTGCCACCAGTTATCCAGCGGGAGTGAATGAGCAGTTCTTC.

This clonotype was seen repeatedly, ten times or more. The chain uses TRBV2 and TRBJ1-2; 7 bases match TRBD1. This CDR3 spans 18 amino acids. With 4 bases clipped from V and 1 base from J, the junction kept 15 bases outside the gene matches. Germline V CDR1 and CDR2: SNHLY, FYNNEI. Here the CDR3 reads CASSARPVGQAINYGYTF. The CDR3 DNA follows: TGTGCCAGCAGTGCGCGGCCAGTAGGACAGGCGATTAACTATGGCTACACCTTC.

This clonotype was recorded at least ten times. This chain connects TRBV19 to TRBJ2-2, with D uncertain. From germline, CDR1 is LNHDA and CDR2 SQIVND (reference sequence). The CDR3 totals 17 residues. The ends were cut back, 5 bases at V and 4 bases at J, with 20 bases in the middle. The CDR3 loop is CASSPASTSWRTGELFF. In nucleotides, the CDR3 is TGTGCCAGTAGTCCGGCCAGTACCTCGTGGCGCACCGGGGAGCTGTTTTTT.

The chain combines TRBV5-4 with TRBJ1-1; 8 nucleotides match TRBD1. The CDR3 extends over 13 amino acids. V trimming: 4 bases; J trimming: 8 bases; junction bases outside the gene matches: 7. In germline, CDR1 is SGHNT, CDR2 YYREEE (reference sequence). Here the CDR3 reads CASSRTGSWEAFF. CDR3 nucleotides: TGTGCCAGCAGCCGGACAGGGAGTTGGGAAGCTTTCTTT.